Described below is a single TCR beta chain sequence and its context. No antigen is known for it. These data are taken from a study of shared clonotypes between healthy human individuals. V was cut by 1 base and J by 6 bases, with 16 bases left in between. This CDR3 comprises 15 residues. CDR1 and CDR2 (germline): SGDLS, YYNGEE. The repertoire was sequenced with immunoSEQ multiplex PCR; TCRdb's copy has only in-frame clones and lacks some. The sample holds 650,000 to 700,000 clones, about 92% seen once. Study results and limitations: Of the naive CD4 clonotypes, approximately 5% were shared across four donors.

The chain uses TRBV9 and TRBJ1-2; D is unclear. The sample consisted of memory CD8+ T cells from PBMCs. Subset here: CD45RO+ cells pooled with CCR7-negative TemRA cells. This sequence was found in a young man in good health. Some clones in this sample may be carry-over from other donors' samples. CDR3 loop: CASSVYEQVGDGYTF. The CDR3 DNA is TGTGCCAGCAGCGTATACGAGCAAGTGGGAGATGGCTACACCTTC.